The entry that follows covers one T cell receptor beta chain sequence. This sample was included in a study of T cells in tumors after PD-1 blockade. Study background: On average, peripheral blood gave roughly 110,000 TCR templates and 35,000 to 40,000 unique clonotypes.

Input was about 550 ng to 6,004 ng of genomic DNA from tumor or blood. The table came from immunoSEQ multiplex PCR; TCRdb's copy has only in-frame clones and leaves some out. The sample carries about 63,000 clones, over 65% recorded once. Unmatched junction bases numbered 5, after V lost 2 bases and J lost 3 bases. Germline V gene sequence: CDR1 SGHRS, CDR2 YFSETQ. The CDR3 length is 15 residues. This TCR was recovered from a human donor with basal cell carcinoma. Sequenced material: PBMCs, taken after anti-PD-1 treatment. The rearrangement uses TRBV5-1 and TRBJ2-3; 8 bases fit TRBD2. CDR3 protein: CASSLGGGLTDTQYF. CDR3 coding DNA: TGCGCCAGCAGCTTAGGCGGGGGGTTGACAGATACGCAGTATTTT.